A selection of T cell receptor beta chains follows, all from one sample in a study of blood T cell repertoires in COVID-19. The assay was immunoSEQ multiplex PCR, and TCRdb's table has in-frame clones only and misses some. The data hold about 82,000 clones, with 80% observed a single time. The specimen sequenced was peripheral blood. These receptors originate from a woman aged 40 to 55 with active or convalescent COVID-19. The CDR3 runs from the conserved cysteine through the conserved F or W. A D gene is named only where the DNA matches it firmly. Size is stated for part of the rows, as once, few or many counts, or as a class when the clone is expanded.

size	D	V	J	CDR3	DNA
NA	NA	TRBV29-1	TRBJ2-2	CSVEDDSYTGELFF	TGCAGCGTTGAAGACGACTCTTACACCGGGGAGCTGTTTTTT
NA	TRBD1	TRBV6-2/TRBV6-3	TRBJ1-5	CASSYGAGGRNQPQHF	TGTGCCAGCAGTTACGGGGCAGGGGGGCGCAATCAGCCCCAGCATTTT
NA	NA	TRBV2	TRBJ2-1	CASSLDRAGSNEQFF	TGTGCCAGCAGTCTTGACAGGGCGGGGTCCAATGAGCAGTTCTTC
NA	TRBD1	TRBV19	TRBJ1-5	CASSLGGQGGGRQPQHF	TGTGCCAGTAGTCTTGGAGGACAGGGAGGGGGAAGACAGCCCCAGCATTTT
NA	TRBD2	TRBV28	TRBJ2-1	CASSRGGSLDEQFF	TGTGCCAGCAGTCGGGGCGGGAGTCTGGATGAGCAGTTCTTC
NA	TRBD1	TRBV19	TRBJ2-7	CASSGGQELPPMDF	TGTGCCAGTAGTGGGGGACAGGAGTTGCCACCGATGGACTTC
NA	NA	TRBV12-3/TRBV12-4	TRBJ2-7	CASSNSGYEQYF	TGTGCCAGCAGCAATAGCGGCTACGAGCAGTACTTC
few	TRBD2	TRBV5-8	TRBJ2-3	CASSPGLAGADTQYF	TGTGCCAGCAGCCCGGGACTAGCGGGAGCAGATACGCAGTATTTT
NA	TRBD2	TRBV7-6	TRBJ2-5	CASSLAPYGVAGGSQETQYF	TGTGCCAGCAGCTTAGCGCCGTATGGGGTAGCGGGAGGCTCCCAAGAGACCCAGTACTTC
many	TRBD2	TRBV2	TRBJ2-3	CASSEGSGGETDTQYF	TGTGCCAGCAGTGAGGGTAGCGGGGGGGAAACAGATACGCAGTATTTT
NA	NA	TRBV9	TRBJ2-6	CASNPTGANVLTF	TGTGCCAGCAATCCAACTGGGGCCAACGTCCTGACTTTC
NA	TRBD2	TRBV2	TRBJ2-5	CASSSYRTPGGETQYF	TGTGCCAGCAGTTCTTATCGGACCCCGGGGGGAGAGACCCAGTACTTC
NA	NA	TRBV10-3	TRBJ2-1	CATRDRDNEQFF	TGTGCCACCCGGGATCGGGACAATGAGCAGTTCTTC
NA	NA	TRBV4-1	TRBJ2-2	CASSQESVEGVTGELFF	TGCGCCAGCAGCCAAGAGTCAGTAGAGGGGGTCACCGGGGAGCTGTTTTTT
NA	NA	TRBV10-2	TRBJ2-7	CASRPTSNPIYEQYF	TGCGCCAGCAGACCAACTAGCAACCCTATATACGAGCAGTACTTC
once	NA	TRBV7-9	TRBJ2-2	CASRDKNTGELFF	TGTGCCAGCCGGGACAAAAACACCGGGGAGCTGTTTTTT